This TCR beta chain is drawn from a study of response to subunit inactivated influenza vaccine. The CDR3 spans 13 residues. Germline values: CDR1 MNHEY, CDR2 SMNVEV (reference sequence). TCRdb analysed the RT-PCR reads with MiXCR anew, one entry per CDR3 protein. The data show a few hundred thousand distinct CDR3 sequences, roughly 15% seen once. A note on this clonotype: The antigen is undetermined. A much larger clone lies a single base off, so this may be a read error.

Study-level results: The authors put forward the suggestion that each seasonal influenza vaccination may bring in only a limited number of new T cells.

Sample: PBMCs from blood, taken 11 to 12 days after vaccination. The chain recombines TRBV27 with TRBJ2-5; the D is unclear. This TCR was recovered from a man between 45 and 60 years old who received an inactivated influenza vaccine. The CDR3 DNA reads as TGTGTCAGCAGTGTCGGTTACTCGACGGCCCAGTACTTC. It encodes CVSSVGYSTAQYF.